The source of this T cell receptor beta chain is a study of cytomegalovirus exposure and HLA in healthy donors. Study-level results: Most CMV-associated TCR beta chains were later found to appear HLA-restricted. Analysis performed later found roughly 18,000 TCR beta sequences associated with HLA alleles at 0.05 false discovery rate. Beyond CMV serostatus, there was no information to go on about immune exposure. A list of around 150 TCR beta chains associated with cytomegalovirus was given.

In the case of this clone: Antigen: not known.

Primers included in the PCR were 60 Vbeta and 13 Jbeta primers. The method was immunoSEQ multiplex PCR; TCRdb's version includes in-frame clones alone and lacks a portion of them. The sample holds about 120,000 clones, 80% to 85% seen once. V trimming: 4 bases; J trimming: 4 bases; junction bases outside the gene matches: 7. CDR3 length equals 16 residues. The germline gives CDR1 SGHRS, CDR2 YFSETQ. This sequence was found in a woman in her 40s in good health and CMV-seronegative. The rearrangement joins TRBV5-1 to TRBJ2-2, with TRBD1 matching over 10 bases. Input material: PBMCs. Here the CDR3 reads CASSQGQGRGTGELFF. CDR3 in DNA: TGCGCCAGCAGCCAGGGACAGGGGCGAGGCACCGGGGAGCTGTTTTTT.